Listed below are T cell receptor beta chains from one sample, sequenced in a study of OX40 agonist ivuxolimab in advanced cancers. TCRdb's copy holds only in-frame clones and misses some; the assay was immunoSEQ multiplex PCR. Of approximately 67,000 clones listed, around nine tenths were seen once; the top ten hold 5% to 7%. The source material was CD4+ or CD8+ T cells sorted from blood, sampled in a trial of the OX40 agonist ivuxolimab. The source of these receptors is an adult with an advanced solid tumor such as melanoma, head and neck, liver or kidney cancer. Both conserved end residues are part of each CDR3. The order of the fields is J gene, clone size, V gene, D gene, CDR3 protein, CDR3 DNA. The D gene is left open where the match is weak. Clone size appears in some rows only: once, few, many, or a class for an expanded clone.

J: TRBJ2-5; size: .; V: TRBV9; D: TRBD2; CDR3: CASSVNGLAGMGETQYF; DNA: TGTGCCAGCAGCGTAAACGGACTAGCGGGGATGGGGGAGACCCAGTACTTC
J: TRBJ2-7; size: .; V: TRBV7-9; D: TRBD1; CDR3: CASSLSPGTVDEQYF; DNA: TGTGCCAGCAGCTTAAGTCCCGGGACAGTCGACGAGCAGTACTTC
J: TRBJ2-7; size: .; V: TRBV27; D: .; CDR3: CASSLSSRGGEQYF; DNA: TGTGCCAGCAGTTTATCGAGCAGGGGTGGCGAGCAGTACTTC
J: TRBJ1-2; size: .; V: TRBV5-4; D: .; CDR3: CATQPQSALYGYTF; DNA: TGTGCCACCCAACCCCAGTCAGCTCTCTATGGCTACACCTTC
J: TRBJ2-7; size: once; V: TRBV19; D: TRBD2; CDR3: CASSSEFLAGTYEQYF; DNA: TGTGCCAGTAGTAGTGAATTTCTAGCGGGAACCTACGAGCAGTACTTC
J: TRBJ2-3; size: .; V: TRBV28; D: TRBD2; CDR3: CASSTNPGLAGGADTQYF; DNA: TGTGCCAGCAGTACCAACCCGGGACTAGCGGGTGGTGCAGATACGCAGTATTTT
J: TRBJ2-1; size: .; V: TRBV28; D: .; CDR3: CASRPGGVLNEQFF; DNA: TGTGCCAGCAGACCCGGCGGGGTCCTCAATGAGCAGTTCTTC
J: TRBJ2-1; size: .; V: TRBV5-5; D: TRBD2; CDR3: CASNSLGEGLVDNEQFF; DNA: TGTGCCAGCAACTCGTTGGGGGAGGGACTAGTGGACAATGAGCAGTTCTTC
J: TRBJ1-2; size: .; V: TRBV4-1; D: .; CDR3: CASSQVNGEGYTF; DNA: TGCGCCAGCAGCCAAGTTAACGGTGAGGGCTACACCTTC
J: TRBJ2-6; size: .; V: TRBV6-4; D: TRBD1; CDR3: CASSDDLGTGRFAGANVLTF; DNA: TGTGCCAGCAGTGACGACTTGGGGACAGGGAGGTTTGCTGGGGCCAACGTCCTGACTTTC
J: TRBJ1-2; size: .; V: TRBV5-8; D: TRBD1; CDR3: CASSSPGTEYGYTF; DNA: TGTGCCAGCAGCTCACCCGGGACAGAGTATGGCTACACCTTC
J: TRBJ2-3; size: .; V: TRBV6-1; D: .; CDR3: CASSAQPDSWDTQYF; DNA: TGTGCCAGCAGTGCCCAGCCGGATAGCTGGGATACGCAGTATTTT
J: TRBJ2-7; size: .; V: TRBV28; D: TRBD2; CDR3: CASSLLAGGPWTYEQYF; DNA: TGTGCCAGCAGTTTACTAGCGGGAGGGCCATGGACCTACGAGCAGTACTTC
J: TRBJ1-1; size: .; V: TRBV13; D: TRBD1; CDR3: CASSTGTGDPEAFF; DNA: TGTGCCAGCAGCACCGGTACAGGGGACCCTGAAGCTTTCTTT
J: TRBJ1-5; size: .; V: TRBV4-3; D: .; CDR3: CASSPSLLETGIEQPQHF; DNA: TGCGCCAGCAGCCCAAGTCTTTTAGAGACAGGTATTGAACAGCCCCAGCATTTT
J: TRBJ2-5; size: .; V: TRBV14; D: .; CDR3: CASSPTGTYQETQYF; DNA: TGTGCCAGCAGCCCTACCGGGACCTACCAAGAGACCCAGTACTTC
J: TRBJ2-2; size: .; V: TRBV11-3; D: .; CDR3: CASSLPTGDTGELFF; DNA: TGTGCCAGCAGCTTACCGACAGGAGACACCGGGGAGCTGTTTTTT
J: TRBJ1-1; size: once; V: TRBV5-5; D: TRBD1; CDR3: CASSSTGHAEAFF; DNA: TGTGCCAGCAGCTCGACAGGGCATGCTGAAGCTTTCTTT
J: TRBJ1-5; size: .; V: TRBV28; D: .; CDR3: CASTDPRGVQPQHF; DNA: TGTGCCAGCACCGACCCCCGGGGGGTGCAGCCCCAGCATTTT
J: TRBJ2-3; size: .; V: TRBV18; D: .; CDR3: CASLPITSTDTQYF; DNA: TGTGCCAGCTTGCCGATTACTAGCACAGATACGCAGTATTTT
J: TRBJ2-7; size: .; V: TRBV27; D: .; CDR3: CASSFDSISYEQYF; DNA: TGTGCCAGCAGTTTTGACAGCATTTCCTACGAGCAGTACTTC
J: TRBJ1-4; size: .; V: TRBV28; D: TRBD1; CDR3: CASSFRWTGAKEKLFF; DNA: TGTGCCAGCAGTTTCCGTTGGACAGGGGCAAAAGAAAAACTGTTTTTT
J: TRBJ2-1; size: .; V: TRBV5-6; D: TRBD2; CDR3: CASSSHSGPYNEQFF; DNA: TGTGCCAGCAGCTCGCATAGCGGGCCGTACAATGAGCAGTTCTTC
J: TRBJ1-5; size: .; V: TRBV23-1; D: TRBD1; CDR3: CASSRPDRGAQHF; DNA: TGCGCCAGCAGTCGACCAGACAGGGGAGCCCAGCATTTT
J: TRBJ2-7; size: few; V: TRBV4-3; D: .; CDR3: CASSQVQGPLYEQYF; DNA: TGCGCCAGCAGCCAAGTCCAGGGCCCCCTCTACGAGCAGTACTTC
J: TRBJ2-2; size: .; V: TRBV5-6; D: .; CDR3: CASTPTANTGELFF; DNA: TGTGCCAGCACCCCGACAGCGAACACCGGGGAGCTGTTTTTT
J: TRBJ2-7; size: .; V: TRBV29-1; D: .; CDR3: CSVGQGNTYEQYF; DNA: TGCAGCGTGGGACAAGGTAACACCTACGAGCAGTACTTC
J: TRBJ2-2; size: .; V: TRBV9; D: .; CDR3: CASSVAGGYTGELFF; DNA: TGTGCCAGCAGCGTAGCAGGCGGGTACACCGGGGAGCTGTTTTTT
J: TRBJ1-5; size: .; V: TRBV10-1; D: TRBD1; CDR3: CARKDRGGQPQHF; DNA: TGCGCCAGAAAGGACAGGGGAGGACAGCCCCAGCATTTT
J: TRBJ2-2; size: once; V: TRBV19; D: .; CDR3: CASSLGLQELFF; DNA: TGTGCCAGTAGTTTGGGACTCCAGGAGCTGTTTTTT
J: TRBJ1-6; size: .; V: TRBV6-5; D: TRBD1; CDR3: CASSYSSGGNSPLHF; DNA: TGTGCCAGCAGTTACTCGTCAGGGGGCAATTCACCCCTCCACTTT
J: TRBJ2-5; size: .; V: TRBV5-4; D: .; CDR3: CASSLELAPETQYF; DNA: TGTGCCAGCAGCTTGGAATTAGCGCCCGAGACCCAGTACTTC
J: TRBJ1-2; size: .; V: TRBV27; D: TRBD1; CDR3: CASSLTGEINGYTF; DNA: TGTGCCAGCAGTTTAACAGGGGAGATCAATGGCTACACCTTC
J: TRBJ2-7; size: .; V: TRBV11-2; D: TRBD1; CDR3: CASSFDRGSYEQYF; DNA: TGTGCCAGCAGCTTCGACAGGGGCTCCTACGAGCAGTACTTC
J: TRBJ2-2; size: .; V: TRBV5-5; D: TRBD1; CDR3: CASSPGGSIGELFF; DNA: TGTGCCAGCAGCCCAGGGGGCTCGATCGGGGAGCTGTTTTTT
J: TRBJ2-2; size: .; V: TRBV19; D: TRBD1; CDR3: CASSMWTGATGELFF; DNA: TGTGCCAGTAGTATGTGGACAGGGGCCACCGGGGAGCTGTTTTTT
J: TRBJ1-1; size: .; V: TRBV6-6; D: .; CDR3: CASSYGAVTRAEAFF; DNA: TGTGCCAGCAGTTACGGGGCGGTTACAAGGGCTGAAGCTTTCTTT
J: TRBJ2-3; size: .; V: TRBV25-1; D: .; CDR3: CASRMWGGPDTQYF; DNA: TGTGCCAGCCGTATGTGGGGGGGCCCAGATACGCAGTATTTT
J: TRBJ2-5; size: .; V: TRBV30; D: .; CDR3: CAWGEAQYF; DNA: TGTGCCTGGGGGGAGGCCCAGTACTTC
J: TRBJ2-1; size: .; V: TRBV13; D: .; CDR3: CASSGDQVEQFF; DNA: TGTGCCAGCAGCGGGGACCAGGTTGAGCAGTTCTTC
J: TRBJ1-3; size: .; V: TRBV4-1; D: .; CDR3: CASSQGPLSGNTIYF; DNA: TGCGCCAGCAGCCAAGGGCCGCTCTCTGGAAACACCATATATTTT
J: TRBJ1-1; size: .; V: TRBV7-8; D: .; CDR3: CASSPPQAGNTEAFF; DNA: TGTGCCAGCAGCCCTCCCCAGGCAGGGAACACTGAAGCTTTCTTT
J: TRBJ2-7; size: .; V: TRBV19; D: .; CDR3: CASSIFGQSYEQYF; DNA: TGTGCCAGTAGTATTTTTGGGCAGAGTTACGAGCAGTACTTC
J: TRBJ2-5; size: .; V: TRBV4-2; D: .; CDR3: CASSQEGAGIEETQYF; DNA: TGTGCCAGCAGCCAAGAAGGGGCGGGGATAGAAGAGACCCAGTACTTC
J: TRBJ1-2; size: .; V: TRBV30; D: .; CDR3: CAWSVHYGYTF; DNA: TGTGCCTGGAGTGTTCACTATGGCTACACCTTC
J: TRBJ1-1; size: .; V: TRBV19; D: .; CDR3: CASSMGGTEAFF; DNA: TGTGCCAGTAGTATGGGAGGGACTGAAGCTTTCTTT
J: TRBJ1-2; size: .; V: TRBV6-6; D: .; CDR3: CASSYGVLNYGYTF; DNA: TGTGCCAGCAGTTACGGGGTGCTGAACTATGGCTACACCTTC
J: TRBJ1-1; size: .; V: TRBV2; D: .; CDR3: CASRGPEAFF; DNA: TGTGCCAGCAGGGGTCCCGAAGCTTTCTTT
J: TRBJ1-5; size: .; V: TRBV6-5; D: TRBD1; CDR3: CATRQGMANQPQHF; DNA: TGTGCCACCAGACAGGGGATGGCCAATCAGCCCCAGCATTTT
J: TRBJ2-5; size: .; V: TRBV6-6; D: .; CDR3: CASSYSTVGIGETQYF; DNA: TGTGCCAGCAGTTACTCGACTGTGGGGATCGGCGAGACCCAGTACTTC
J: TRBJ1-1; size: .; V: TRBV4-1; D: .; CDR3: CASSQVVGVSTEAFF; DNA: TGCGCCAGCAGCCAAGTGGTAGGGGTGAGCACTGAAGCTTTCTTT
J: TRBJ1-1; size: .; V: TRBV5-6; D: .; CDR3: CASSEEGMLLENTEAFF; DNA: TGTGCCAGCAGCGAGGAAGGGATGCTTCTAGAGAACACTGAAGCTTTCTTT